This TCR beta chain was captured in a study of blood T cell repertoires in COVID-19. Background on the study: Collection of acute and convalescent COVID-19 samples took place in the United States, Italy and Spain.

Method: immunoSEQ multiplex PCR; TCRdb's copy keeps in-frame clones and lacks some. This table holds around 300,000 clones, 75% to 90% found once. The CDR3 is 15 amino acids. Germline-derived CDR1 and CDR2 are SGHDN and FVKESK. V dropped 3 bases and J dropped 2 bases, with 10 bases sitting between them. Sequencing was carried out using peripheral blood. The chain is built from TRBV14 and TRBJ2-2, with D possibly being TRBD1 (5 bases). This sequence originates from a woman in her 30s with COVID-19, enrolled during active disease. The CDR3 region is CASSQGQSNTGELFF. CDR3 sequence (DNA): TGTGCCAGCAGCCAGGGGCAGTCCAACACCGGGGAGCTGTTTTTT.